Shown below are 27 T cell receptor beta chains from a single sample sequenced in a study of T cell changes during pregnancy in multiple sclerosis (dated by TCRdb to about 2019). The library was produced with the immunoSEQ multiplex PCR assay. TCRdb mirrors the immuneACCESS table, restricted to in-frame sequences. Some clones are absent from its copies; in checked studies, under half trace to an unresolved V gene, and the reason for the others is unknown. Across this sample there are tens of thousands of clones, with under 95% seen only once. The ten biggest clones cover 5% to 6.5% of the sample. The input for sequencing was peripheral blood, taken in the third trimester of pregnancy. The receptors were sampled from a female donor in good health, enrolled as a control in a pregnancy study.

The chain has TRBV6-1 and TRBJ1-2, with TRBD1 identical over 11 bases. Germline CDR1 is MNHNS and CDR2 is SASEGT. V lost 2 bases, J lost 4 bases, and 9 bases stayed unmatched. This CDR3 contains 17 residues. CDR3 in DNA: TGTGCCAGCAGTGAACAAAAACCCGGGACAGGGGGCTATGGCTACACCTTC. It encodes CASSEQKPGTGGYGYTF.

The chain joins TRBV9 to TRBJ2-5; D is possibly TRBD1 (5 bases). CDR1 is SGDLS and CDR2 is YYNGEE in the germline V gene. The V gene lost 1 base and the J gene lost 4 bases, with 11 bases spanning the gap. The CDR3 is 14 residues long. This chain's CDR3 is CASSVRKGSETQYF. The CDR3 nucleotides are TGTGCCAGCAGCGTACGAAAGGGGTCAGAGACCCAGTACTTC.

The chain couples TRBV11-3 to TRBJ2-5; TRBD1 matches at 8 bases. Germline CDR1 is SGHNT and CDR2 is YENEEA. J gave up 3 bases and V 1 base, and 7 bases lay outside the gene matches. The CDR3 runs to 16 residues. CDR3: CASSLASTGAKETQYF. The DNA of the CDR3 is TGTGCCAGCAGCTTAGCTTCGACAGGGGCCAAAGAGACCCAGTACTTC.

Only one count was recorded for this clone. CDR3 DNA: TGTGCCAGCTCCCCGGGACAAGGGTACGAGCAGTACTTC. This encodes CASSPGQGYEQYF. The chain recombines TRBV27 with TRBJ2-7, with TRBD1 as a possible D gene (6 bases). The CDR3 spans 13 residues. CDR1 is MNHEY, CDR2 SMNVEV, per germline (reference sequence). The V end lost 8 bases, the J end lost 4 bases, and 15 bases lay between the germline ends.

J is TRBJ1-1 and V is TRBV19, with D maybe TRBD1 (6 bases). V was shortened by 7 bases and J by 4 bases, with 19 bases between the two germline ends. The CDR3 loop spans 15 amino acids. Germline CDR1 and CDR2: LNHDA and SQIVND (reference sequence). The CDR3 DNA reads TGTGCCAGTACCTTGATGGGGGGGCACGGCACTGAAGCTTTCTTT. The encoded protein is CASTLMGGHGTEAFF. Combining the CDR3 with reference TRBV19 and TRBJ1-1 gives the whole variable domain DGGITQSPKYLFRKEGQNVTLSCEQNLNHDAMYWYRQDPGQGLRLIYYSQIVNDFQKGDIAEGYSVSREKKESFPLTVTSAQKNPTAFYLCASTLMGGHGTEAFFGQGTRLTVV.

The chain has TRBV11-3 and TRBJ2-1; D unclear. The CDR3 has 13 amino acids. Germline assignment: CDR1 SGHNT and CDR2 YENEEA. Trimming took 3 bases from V and 8 from J, leaving 11 bases between them. The CDR3 DNA follows: TGTGCCAGCAGCTTGAGCCCTCGGGATGAGCAGTTCTTC. Translated, it gives CASSLSPRDEQFF.

The rearrangement links TRBV9 to TRBJ1-6; TRBD1 might be the D (5 bases). The germline gives CDR1 SGDLS, CDR2 YYNGEE. V lost 4 bases and J lost 3, with 11 bases in between. CDR3 length equals 15 residues. The CDR3, as DNA: TGTGCCAGCAGCTCCTTAGACAGCTATAATTCACCCCTCCACTTT. Translation: CASSSLDSYNSPLHF.

The J gene is TRBJ1-2, the V gene TRBV28; maybe TRBD1 (5 bases). CDR1 and CDR2 (germline): MDHEN, SYDVKM. V lost 4 bases, J lost 8 bases, and 20 bases lay in between. The CDR3 loop spans 15 amino acids. CDR3 region: CASSSEPGRFVGYTF. CDR3 in DNA: TGTGCCAGCAGTTCGGAACCAGGGCGCTTCGTCGGCTACACCTTC.

The chain links TRBV6-4 to TRBJ2-1; 7 bases line up with TRBD2. In germline, CDR1 is MRHNA, CDR2 SNTAGT. This CDR3 contains 15 residues. V lost 3 bases, J lost 5 bases, and 7 bases stayed unmatched. CDR3 bases: TGTGCCAGCAGTGAAGCCAGCGGGACTAACAATGAGCAGTTCTTC. It encodes CASSEASGTNNEQFF.

This rearrangement joins TRBV6-1 to TRBJ2-7; D remains unclear. Germline CDR1 reads MNHNS; CDR2 reads SASEGT. The CDR3 is made up of 14 amino acids. Between the trimmed V and J ends, which lost 6 bases and 0 bases, there was a span of 12 bases. Here the CDR3 DNA reads TGTGCCAGCAGCGTCCCCTCAGGCTCCTACGAGCAGTACTTC. Translation gives CASSVPSGSYEQYF.

The rearrangement links TRBV7-2 to TRBJ1-1, with D unclear. The germline V gene encodes CDR1 SGHTA and CDR2 FQGNSA. CDR3 length: 14 residues. V was clipped by 0 bases and J by 6 bases, with 11 bases between them. The CDR3 spells CASSLARRGPEAFF. The CDR3 DNA is TGTGCCAGCAGCTTAGCACGTAGAGGGCCTGAAGCTTTCTTT.

The rearrangement links TRBV11-2 to TRBJ1-2; a weak D match, TRBD1 (5 bases). Per the germline V gene, CDR1 is SGHAT and CDR2 is FQNNGV. The V gene lost 3 bases and the J gene lost 7 bases, with 6 bases spanning the gap. The CDR3 totals 11 residues. CDR3 amino acids: CASSFRGGYTF. The CDR3 coding sequence is TGTGCCAGCAGCTTTAGGGGTGGCTACACCTTC.

The V and J genes are TRBV27 and TRBJ1-3; possibly TRBD1 for D (6 bases). V was cut by 7 bases and J by 0 bases, with 16 bases left in between. The germline gives CDR1 MNHEY, CDR2 SMNVEV (reference sequence). The CDR3 spans 16 residues. CDR3 DNA sequence: TGTGCCAGCAAAAGTCTGGACAGTTCCTCTGGAAACACCATATATTTT. Its protein product is CASKSLDSSSGNTIYF.

The chain employs TRBV6-5 and TRBJ1-2; 9 bases match TRBD1. Per germline, CDR1 MNHEY and CDR2 SVGAGI. J gave up 3 bases and V 0 bases, and 2 bases lay outside the gene matches. CDR3 size: 15 residues. This chain's CDR3 is CASSYSGQGDYGYTF. CDR3 DNA sequence: TGTGCCAGCAGTTACTCGGGACAGGGAGACTATGGCTACACCTTC.

This chain uses TRBV7-3 with TRBJ2-1, with 9 bases matching TRBD1. Germline CDR1 is SGHTA and CDR2 is FQGTGA. The CDR3 contains 13 residues. V trimming: 5 bases; J trimming: 7 bases; junction bases outside the gene matches: 3. CDR3 coding DNA: TGTGCCAGCAGCAAGGACAGGGGTAATGAGCAGTTCTTC. It yields the protein CASSKDRGNEQFF.

This sequence joins TRBV9 and TRBJ2-3, with 9 nucleotides matching TRBD2. The V gene end was trimmed by 3 bases and the J gene end by 4 bases; junction bases not matched to a gene: 9. CDR3 length equals 16 residues. Germline-derived CDR1 and CDR2 are SGDLS and YYNGEE. The CDR3 sequence: CASSEGSGGNSDTQYF. CDR3 bases: TGTGCCAGCAGCGAGGGGAGCGGGGGGAATTCAGATACGCAGTATTTT.

The CDR3: CASSHPPGQGFYNEQFF. DNA for the CDR3: TGTGCCAGCAGCCACCCCCCCGGACAGGGCTTTTACAATGAGCAGTTCTTC. The V and J genes are TRBV7-9 and TRBJ2-1, with TRBD1 matching 8 bases. The J segment lost 4 bases and the V segment lost 5 bases, leaving 13 bases of the junction unmatched. CDR1 is SEHNR, CDR2 FQNEAQ, per germline (reference sequence). The CDR3 length is 17 residues.

V and J are TRBV7-2 and TRBJ1-4, with TRBD1 identical over 8 bases. J lost 11 bases, V lost 4 bases, and 15 bases had no gene match. The CDR3 has 16 residues. Looked up from germline, CDR1 is SGHTA and CDR2 is FQGNSA. This CDR3 reads CASSSPQGALLGKLFF. The CDR3 nucleotides read TGTGCCAGCAGCTCCCCTCAGGGGGCCCTCCTGGGGAAACTGTTTTTT.

In its sample, this clone was seen once. This rearrangement joins TRBV15 to TRBJ2-7; no clear D. Germline CDR1 and CDR2: LNHNV and YYDKDF (reference sequence). The V and J ends lost 0 bases and 4 bases respectively, with 4 bases between them. The CDR3 consists of 12 residues. The CDR3 reads CATSRDQYEQYF. DNA for the CDR3: TGTGCCACCAGCAGAGATCAGTACGAGCAGTACTTC.

The J gene is TRBJ1-1, the V gene TRBV16, with a weak D call TRBD1 (5 bases). Germline assignment: CDR1 KGHSY and CDR2 FQNENV. This CDR3 has 14 residues. Trimming shortened V by 1 base and J by 1 base, and 7 bases separated the two germline ends. The CDR3 spells CASSQYDRNTEAFF. The CDR3 DNA follows: TGTGCCAGCAGCCAATACGACAGGAACACTGAAGCTTTCTTT.

This clone came up a few times. The chain employs TRBV6-1 and TRBJ1-4; a weak D match, TRBD1 (5 bases). Trimming took 3 bases from V and 7 from J, leaving 12 bases between them. The CDR3 runs to 14 residues. Germline V lookup: CDR1 MNHNS, CDR2 SASEGT. The CDR3 nucleotides are TGTGCCAGCAGTGACGGGGGGGATAGTGAAAAACTGTTTTTT. The encoded protein is CASSDGGDSEKLFF.

The V and J genes are TRBV6-1 and TRBJ2-3, with 7 nucleotides matching TRBD1. J was trimmed by 0 bases and V by 2 bases; bases with no gene match: 2. The CDR3 is 15 residues long. Germline lookup yields CDR1 MNHNS and CDR2 SASEGT. CDR3 nucleotide sequence: TGTGCCAGCAGTGAACTACAGGGGAGCACAGATACGCAGTATTTT. Protein: CASSELQGSTDTQYF.

CDR3 DNA: TGTGCCAGCAAACCGACAGGGGTCACCTACAATGAGCAGTTCTTC. This sequence encodes CASKPTGVTYNEQFF. The gene calls are TRBV7-9 and TRBJ2-1, with 8 bases aligning to TRBD1. The V gene end was trimmed by 7 bases and the J gene end by 2 bases; junction bases not matched to a gene: 7. Germline V CDR1 and CDR2: SEHNR, FQNEAQ (reference sequence). This CDR3 region has 15 residues.

V usage is TRBV5-1 and J usage is TRBJ1-2; 7 bases are a match to TRBD1. This CDR3 is built from 15 residues. V lost 3 bases, J lost 2 bases, and 7 bases stayed unmatched. In germline, CDR1 is SGHRS, CDR2 YFSETQ. CDR3 in amino acids: CASSSDGQANYGYTF. The CDR3 DNA sequence: TGCGCCAGCAGCTCGGATGGACAGGCGAACTATGGCTACACCTTC.

This clone has just one count. The chain joins TRBV9 to TRBJ2-2, with D possibly matching TRBD2 (6 bases). CDR3 length: 13 amino acids. The V gene lost 6 bases and the J gene lost 5 bases, with 11 bases spanning the gap. Per germline, CDR1 SGDLS and CDR2 YYNGEE. In nucleotides, the CDR3 is TGTGCCAGCATTCCGGGGGAGACCGGGGAGCTGTTTTTT. Protein: CASIPGETGELFF.

The chain has TRBV5-1 and TRBJ2-2; no clear D gene. The CDR3 runs 15 residues. Germline V CDR1 and CDR2: SGHRS, YFSETQ. Trimming pared 0 bases from V and 1 base from J, leaving 7 bases between. The CDR3: CASSLGSRNTGELFF. CDR3 bases: TGCGCCAGCAGCTTGGGTAGCAGGAACACCGGGGAGCTGTTTTTT. Full variable domain (missing parts from reference TRBV5-1 and TRBJ2-2): KAGVTQTPRYLIKTRGQQVTLSCSPISGHRSVSWYQQTPGQGLQFLFEYFSETQRNKGNFPGRFSGRQFSNSRSEMNVSTLELGDSALYLCASSLGSRNTGELFFGEGSRLTVL.

This chain links TRBV2 with TRBJ2-3; TRBD2 matches 8 bases. The CDR3 loop spans 16 amino acids. CDR1 SNHLY and CDR2 FYNNEI come from the germline V gene. The junction had 12 bases not matched to a gene; V was cut back by 8 bases and J by 2 bases. CDR3 sequence reads: CASRRSREGVTDTQYF. CDR3 bases: TGTGCCAGCCGGAGGTCTCGGGAGGGGGTCACAGATACGCAGTATTTT.